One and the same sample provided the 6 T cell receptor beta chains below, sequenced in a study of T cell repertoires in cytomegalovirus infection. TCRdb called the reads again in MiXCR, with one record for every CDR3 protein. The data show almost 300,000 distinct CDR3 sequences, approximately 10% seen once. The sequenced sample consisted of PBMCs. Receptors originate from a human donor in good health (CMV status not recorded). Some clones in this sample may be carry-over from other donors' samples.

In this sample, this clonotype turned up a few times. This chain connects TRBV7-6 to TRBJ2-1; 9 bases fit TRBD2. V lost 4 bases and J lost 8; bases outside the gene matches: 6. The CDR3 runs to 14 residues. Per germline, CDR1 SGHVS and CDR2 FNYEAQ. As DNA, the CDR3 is TGTGCCAGCAGCTGGGGACTAGCTTTGGATGAGCAGTTCTTC. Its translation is CASSWGLALDEQFF.

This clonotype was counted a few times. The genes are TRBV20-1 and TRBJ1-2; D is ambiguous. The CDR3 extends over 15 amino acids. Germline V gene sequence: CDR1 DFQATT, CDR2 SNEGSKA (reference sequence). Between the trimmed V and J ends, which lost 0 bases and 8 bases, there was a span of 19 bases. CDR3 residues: CSARDQVHGVRGYTF. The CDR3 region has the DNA TGCAGTGCTAGAGATCAGGTCCATGGGGTGCGCGGCTACACCTTC.

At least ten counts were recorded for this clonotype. The CDR3: CASSATGDNQPQHF. The CDR3 DNA is TGTGCCAGCAGCGCGACAGGGGATAATCAGCCCCAGCATTTT. The chain links TRBV6-6 to TRBJ1-5; 8 bases agree with TRBD1. There are 14 residues in the CDR3. The V gene's germline CDR1 is MNHNY and CDR2 SVGAGI (reference sequence). Germline trimming cut 6 bases from V and 4 bases from J; bases unmatched to any gene: 5.

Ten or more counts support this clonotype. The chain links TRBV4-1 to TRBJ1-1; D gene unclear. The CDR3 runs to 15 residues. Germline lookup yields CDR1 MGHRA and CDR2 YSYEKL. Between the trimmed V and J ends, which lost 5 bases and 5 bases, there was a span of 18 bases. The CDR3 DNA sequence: TGCGCCAGCAGCTCTCCTGGCGGAGGCGGAACTGAAGCTTTCTTT. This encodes CASSSPGGGGTEAFF.

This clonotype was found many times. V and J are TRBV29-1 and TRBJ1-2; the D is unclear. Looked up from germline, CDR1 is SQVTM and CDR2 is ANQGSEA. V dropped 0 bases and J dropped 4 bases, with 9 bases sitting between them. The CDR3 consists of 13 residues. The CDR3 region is CSVEDLAGYGYTF. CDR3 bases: TGCAGCGTTGAAGATCTGGCAGGCTATGGCTACACCTTC.

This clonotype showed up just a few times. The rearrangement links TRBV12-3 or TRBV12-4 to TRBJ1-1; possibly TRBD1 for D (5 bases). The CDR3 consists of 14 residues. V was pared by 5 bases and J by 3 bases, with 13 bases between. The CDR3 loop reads CASSEGILDTEAFF. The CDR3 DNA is TGTGCCAGCAGTGAGGGGATATTGGACACTGAAGCTTTCTTT.